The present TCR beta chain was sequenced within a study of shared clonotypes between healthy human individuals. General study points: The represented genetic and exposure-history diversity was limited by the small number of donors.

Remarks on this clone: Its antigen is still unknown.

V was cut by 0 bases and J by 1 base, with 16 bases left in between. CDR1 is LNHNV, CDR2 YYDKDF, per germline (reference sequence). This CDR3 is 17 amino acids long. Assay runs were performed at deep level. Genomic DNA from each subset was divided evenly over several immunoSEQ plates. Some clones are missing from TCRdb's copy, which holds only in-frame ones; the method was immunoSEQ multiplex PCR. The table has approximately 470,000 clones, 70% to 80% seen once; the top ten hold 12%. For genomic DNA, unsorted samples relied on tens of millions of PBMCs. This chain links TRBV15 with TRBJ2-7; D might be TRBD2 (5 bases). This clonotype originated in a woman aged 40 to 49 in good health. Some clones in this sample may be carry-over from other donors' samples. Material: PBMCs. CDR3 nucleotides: TGTGCCACCAGCAGAGATGGTGGGAGACCCACTTCCTACGAGCAGTACTTC. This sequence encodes CATSRDGGRPTSYEQYF.